The rows below give T cell receptor beta chains drawn from one sample of a study of CD8 T cells in Susac syndrome. TCRdb used MiXCR to reprocess the immunoSEQ multiplex PCR reads, holding one entry per CDR3 protein. The table records about 150,000 distinct CDR3 sequences, 90% to 97% of them present only once. Sequencing was performed on CD4+ T cells from PBMCs. These receptor sequences come from a human donor with Susac syndrome. Both conserved end residues are part of each CDR3. A D gene is named only where the DNA matches it firmly. Some rows mark clone size as missing; the rest say once, few, many or name a class of expanded clone.

CDR3 protein	CDR3 DNA	D gene	clone size	V gene	J gene
CASSQDTLGGRARFF	TGTGCCAGCAGCCAGGATACCCTGGGCGGGAGGGCCCGGTTCTTC	TRBD2	.	TRBV3-1	TRBJ2-1
CASSPSRGREKLFF	TGTGCCAGCTCACCATCCAGGGGGCGTGAAAAACTGTTTTTT	TRBD1	.	TRBV18	TRBJ1-4
CASSLGSLMNTEAFF	TGTGCCAGCAGCCTTGGTAGTTTAATGAACACTGAAGCTTTCTTT	.	.	TRBV12-3/TRBV12-4	TRBJ1-1
CASSSAGGGNTEAFF	TGTGCCAGCAGTAGCGCTGGGGGGGGAAACACTGAAGCTTTCTTT	.	.	TRBV6-5	TRBJ1-1
CASSHRDRPYEQYF	TGTGCCAGCAGTCATAGAGACAGACCCTACGAGCAGTACTTC	.	.	TRBV3-1	TRBJ2-7
CASSVLGGITEAFF	TGTGCCAGCAGCGTTCTGGGGGGAATAACTGAAGCTTTCTTT	.	.	TRBV7-9	TRBJ1-1
CASSLHQIGMDIQYF	TGTGCCAGCAGTTTACACCAGATTGGGATGGACATTCAGTACTTC	.	.	TRBV28	TRBJ2-4
CASSLWEGETQYF	TGTGCCAGCAGTTTATGGGAGGGAGAGACCCAGTACTTC	TRBD2	.	TRBV12-3/TRBV12-4	TRBJ2-5
CASRDPGGDTQYF	TGTGCCAGCCGGGACCCCGGCGGGGATACGCAGTATTTT	.	.	TRBV18	TRBJ2-3
CASSLGPLQGARGYTF	TGCGCCAGCAGCTTAGGGCCCTTGCAGGGGGCGCGTGGCTACACCTTC	TRBD1	.	TRBV5-1	TRBJ1-2
CASSVVAGGLGQPQHF	TGTGCCAGCAGTGTGGTAGCAGGGGGCTTGGGTCAGCCCCAGCATTTT	TRBD1	.	TRBV2	TRBJ1-5
CASSWRSNTGELFF	TGTGCCAGCAGTTGGCGGTCGAACACCGGGGAGCTGTTTTTT	.	.	TRBV6-5	TRBJ2-2
CASSSNPSGVSTDTQYF	TGTGCCAGCAGCTCTAACCCTAGCGGGGTTAGCACAGATACGCAGTATTTT	TRBD2	.	TRBV7-2	TRBJ2-3
CASSLMGFGELFF	TGTGCCAGCAGCTTGATGGGTTTCGGGGAGCTGTTTTTT	.	few	TRBV5-8	TRBJ2-2
CASSRGGLVDTQYF	TGTGCCAGCAGCCGGGGGGGTCTCGTGGATACGCAGTATTTT	TRBD2	.	TRBV12-3/TRBV12-4	TRBJ2-3
CSASPGLVNEQFF	TGCAGTGCCTCCCCGGGACTAGTTAATGAGCAGTTCTTC	TRBD2	.	TRBV20-1	TRBJ2-1